This T cell receptor beta chain was sequenced during a study of T cells in Graves' hyperthyroidism and ophthalmopathy. Findings and caveats of the study: Through a model of 13 V-J features, ophthalmopathy was separated from stable hyperthyroidism.

Amplification of TCR beta CDR3 regions was performed using RNA transcripts as template. When the TCR CDR3 underwent first-round RT-PCR, the HTBI primer set was used. A single record per CDR3 protein comes from TCRdb applying MiXCR to the multiplex PCR reads. The sample records a few hundred thousand distinct CDR3 sequences, 12% to 15% being singletons. This clonotype was counted a few times. Its target is not known. Enrolled ophthalmopathy patients presented with a Clinical Activity Score of at least 3, a NOSPECS grade of at least 4, and disease duration under 3 months. Patients were excluded because of uncontrolled infection, other autoimmune disease, pregnancy or lactation. Every diagnosis used clinical symptoms, serum thyroxine and TRAb, thyroid ultrasound and orbital computed tomography. The sequence came from a middle-aged woman with Graves' ophthalmopathy. The sample consisted of blood.

CDR3 DNA sequence: TGCAGTGCTAGAGAAATCGGGGGGGGCGACACCGGGGAGCTGTTTTTT. Translating it yields CSAREIGGGDTGELFF. The J gene is TRBJ2-2, the V gene TRBV20-1, with 8 bases identical to TRBD2. Germline V gene lookup returns CDR1 DFQATT and CDR2 SNEGSKA (reference sequence). The junction had 6 bases not matched to a gene; V was cut back by 0 bases and J by 3 bases. The CDR3 totals 16 residues.